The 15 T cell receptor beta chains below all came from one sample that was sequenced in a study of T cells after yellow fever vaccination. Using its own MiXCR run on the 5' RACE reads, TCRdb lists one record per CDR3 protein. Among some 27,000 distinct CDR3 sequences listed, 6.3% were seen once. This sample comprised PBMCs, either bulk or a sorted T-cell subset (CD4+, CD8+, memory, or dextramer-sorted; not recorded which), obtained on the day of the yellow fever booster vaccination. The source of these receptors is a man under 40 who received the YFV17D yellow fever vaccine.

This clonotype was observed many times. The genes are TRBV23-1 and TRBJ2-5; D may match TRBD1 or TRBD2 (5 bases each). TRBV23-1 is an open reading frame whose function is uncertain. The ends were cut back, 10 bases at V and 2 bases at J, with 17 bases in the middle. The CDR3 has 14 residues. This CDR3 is CATHGRDGQETQYF. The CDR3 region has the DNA TGCGCCACCCACGGTCGGGACGGACAAGAGACCCAGTACTTC.

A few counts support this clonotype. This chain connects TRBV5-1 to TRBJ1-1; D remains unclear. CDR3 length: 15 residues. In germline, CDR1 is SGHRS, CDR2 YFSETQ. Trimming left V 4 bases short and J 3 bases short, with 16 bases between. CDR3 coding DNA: TGCGCCAGCAGCCGTAAGCAGACGTTCGACACTGAAGCTTTCTTT. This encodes CASSRKQTFDTEAFF.

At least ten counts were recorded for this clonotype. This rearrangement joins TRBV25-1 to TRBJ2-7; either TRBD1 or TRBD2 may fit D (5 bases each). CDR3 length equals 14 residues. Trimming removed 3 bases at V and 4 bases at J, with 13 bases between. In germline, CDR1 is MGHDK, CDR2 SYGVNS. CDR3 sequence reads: CASSDKRDLYEQYF. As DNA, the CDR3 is TGTGCCAGCAGTGATAAAAGGGACCTATACGAGCAGTACTTC.

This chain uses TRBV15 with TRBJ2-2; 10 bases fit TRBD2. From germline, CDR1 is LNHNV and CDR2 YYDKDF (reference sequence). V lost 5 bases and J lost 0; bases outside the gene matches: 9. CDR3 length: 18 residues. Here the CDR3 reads CATSERRAGGTNTGELFF. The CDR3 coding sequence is TGTGCCACCAGCGAGAGGAGAGCGGGAGGGACGAACACCGGGGAGCTGTTTTTT.

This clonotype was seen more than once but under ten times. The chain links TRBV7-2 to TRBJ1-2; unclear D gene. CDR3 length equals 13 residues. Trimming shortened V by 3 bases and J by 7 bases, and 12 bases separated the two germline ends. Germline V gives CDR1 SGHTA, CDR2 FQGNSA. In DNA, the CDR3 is TGTGCCAGCAGCTTTGTGAGGGAAGCTGGCTACACCTTC. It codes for CASSFVREAGYTF.

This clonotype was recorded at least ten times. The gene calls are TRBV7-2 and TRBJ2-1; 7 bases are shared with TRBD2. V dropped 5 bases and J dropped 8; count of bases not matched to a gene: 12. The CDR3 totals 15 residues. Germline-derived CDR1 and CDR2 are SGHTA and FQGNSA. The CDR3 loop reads CASSRRASGPYEQFF. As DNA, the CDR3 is TGTGCCAGCAGCCGAAGGGCTAGCGGTCCGTATGAGCAGTTCTTC.

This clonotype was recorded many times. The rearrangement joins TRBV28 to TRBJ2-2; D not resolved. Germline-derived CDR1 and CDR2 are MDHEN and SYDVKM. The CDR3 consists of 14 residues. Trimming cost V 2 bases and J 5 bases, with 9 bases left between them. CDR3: CASSLGRTTGELFF. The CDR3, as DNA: TGTGCCAGCAGTTTAGGAAGGACGACCGGGGAGCTGTTTTTT.

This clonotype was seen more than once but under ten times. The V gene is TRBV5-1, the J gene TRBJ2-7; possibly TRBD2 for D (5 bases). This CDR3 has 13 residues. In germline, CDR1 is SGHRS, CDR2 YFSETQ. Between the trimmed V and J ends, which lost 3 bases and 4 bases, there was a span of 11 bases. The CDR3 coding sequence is TGCGCCAGCAGCTCTCCCGGGAATTACGAGCAGTACTTC. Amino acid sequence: CASSSPGNYEQYF.

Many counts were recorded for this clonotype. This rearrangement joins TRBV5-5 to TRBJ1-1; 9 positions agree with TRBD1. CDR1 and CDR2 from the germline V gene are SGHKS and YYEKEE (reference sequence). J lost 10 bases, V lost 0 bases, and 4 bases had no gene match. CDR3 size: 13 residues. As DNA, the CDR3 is TGTGCCAGCAGCTTGGCGGGACAGGGTTCAGCTTTCTTT. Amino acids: CASSLAGQGSAFF. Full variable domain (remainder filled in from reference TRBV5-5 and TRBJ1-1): DAGVTQSPTHLIKTRGQQVTLRCSPISGHKSVSWYQQVLGQGPQFIFQYYEKEERGRGNFPDRFSARQFPNYSSELNVNALLLGDSALYLCASSLAGQGSAFFGQGTRLTVV.

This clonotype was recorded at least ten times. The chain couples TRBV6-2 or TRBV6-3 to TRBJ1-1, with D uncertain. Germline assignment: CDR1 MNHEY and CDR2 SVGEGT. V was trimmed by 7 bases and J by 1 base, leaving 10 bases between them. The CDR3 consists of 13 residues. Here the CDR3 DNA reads TGTGCCAGCACTCACGATGGGAACACTGAAGCTTTCTTT. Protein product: CASTHDGNTEAFF.

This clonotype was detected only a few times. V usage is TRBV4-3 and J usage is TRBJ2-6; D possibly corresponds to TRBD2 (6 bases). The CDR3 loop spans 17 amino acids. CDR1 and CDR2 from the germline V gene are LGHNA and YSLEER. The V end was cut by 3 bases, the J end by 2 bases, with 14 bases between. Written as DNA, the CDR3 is TGCGCCAGCAGCCACTTGCGGGAAATGACTGGGGCCAACGTCCTGACTTTC. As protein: CASSHLREMTGANVLTF.

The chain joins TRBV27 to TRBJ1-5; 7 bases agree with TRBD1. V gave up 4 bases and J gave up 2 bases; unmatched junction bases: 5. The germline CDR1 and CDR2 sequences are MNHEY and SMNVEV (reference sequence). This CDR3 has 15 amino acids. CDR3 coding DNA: TGTGCCAGCAGTTCAACAACAGGGGGCAATCAGCCCCAGCATTTT. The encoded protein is CASSSTTGGNQPQHF.

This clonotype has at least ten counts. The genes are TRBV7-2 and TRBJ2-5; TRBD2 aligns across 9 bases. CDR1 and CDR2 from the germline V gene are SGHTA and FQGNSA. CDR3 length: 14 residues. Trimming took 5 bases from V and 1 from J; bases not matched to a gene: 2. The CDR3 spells CASSPTSGQETQYF. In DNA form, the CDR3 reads TGTGCCAGCAGCCCGACTAGCGGCCAAGAGACCCAGTACTTC.

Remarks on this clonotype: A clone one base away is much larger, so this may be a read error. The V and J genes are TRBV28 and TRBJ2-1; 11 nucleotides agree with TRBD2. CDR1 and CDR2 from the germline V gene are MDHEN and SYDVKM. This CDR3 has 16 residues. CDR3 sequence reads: CTSRPGLAVSKDEQFF. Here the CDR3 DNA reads TGTACCAGCAGACCGGGACTAGCGGTGTCTAAGGATGAGCAGTTCTTC.

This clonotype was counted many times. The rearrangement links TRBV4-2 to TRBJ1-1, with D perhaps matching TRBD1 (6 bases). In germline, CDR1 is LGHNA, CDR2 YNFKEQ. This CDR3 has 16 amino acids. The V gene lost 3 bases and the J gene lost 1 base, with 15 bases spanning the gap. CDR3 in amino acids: CASSHAPGQGNTEAFF. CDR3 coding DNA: TGTGCCAGCAGCCACGCCCCGGGACAAGGGAACACTGAAGCTTTCTTT.